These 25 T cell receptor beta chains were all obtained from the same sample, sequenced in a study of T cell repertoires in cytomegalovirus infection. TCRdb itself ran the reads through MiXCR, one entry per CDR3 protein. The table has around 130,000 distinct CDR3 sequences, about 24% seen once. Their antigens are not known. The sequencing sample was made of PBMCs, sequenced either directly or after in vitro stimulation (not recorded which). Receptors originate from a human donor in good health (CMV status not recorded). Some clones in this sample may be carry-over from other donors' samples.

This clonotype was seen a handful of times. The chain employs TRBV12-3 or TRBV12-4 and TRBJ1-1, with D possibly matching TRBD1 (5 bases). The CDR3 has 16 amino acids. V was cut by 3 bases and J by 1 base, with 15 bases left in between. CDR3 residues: CASSFRTPGWNTEAFF. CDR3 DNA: TGTGCCAGCAGTTTTAGAACACCAGGGTGGAACACTGAAGCTTTCTTT.

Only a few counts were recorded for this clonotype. CDR3 nucleotides: TGTGCCAGCAGCTCGAGCCGGAACACTGAAGCTTTCTTT. It yields the protein CASSSSRNTEAFF. This chain uses TRBV7-8 with TRBJ1-1, with D uncertain. CDR3 length equals 13 residues. CDR1 and CDR2 from the germline V gene are SGHVS and FQNEAQ. V lost 4 bases, J lost 1 base, and 7 bases lay in between.

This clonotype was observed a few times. CDR3 sequence reads: CASSSTMRTGTSGERFF. The CDR3 nucleotides read TGTGCCAGCAGCTCTACGATGCGAACCGGGACTAGCGGGGAACGGTTCTTC. The V gene is TRBV7-2, the J gene TRBJ2-1, with 13 bases aligning to TRBD2. The V and J ends lost 4 bases and 15 bases, in that order; junction bases with no gene match: 18. The CDR3 runs to 17 residues. Germline V lookup: CDR1 SGHTA, CDR2 FQGNSA.

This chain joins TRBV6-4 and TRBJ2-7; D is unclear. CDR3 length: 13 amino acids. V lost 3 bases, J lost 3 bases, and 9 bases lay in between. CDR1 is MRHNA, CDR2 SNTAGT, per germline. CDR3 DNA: TGTGCCAGCAGTGAGAATCCTTTCTACGAGCAGTACTTC. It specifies CASSENPFYEQYF.

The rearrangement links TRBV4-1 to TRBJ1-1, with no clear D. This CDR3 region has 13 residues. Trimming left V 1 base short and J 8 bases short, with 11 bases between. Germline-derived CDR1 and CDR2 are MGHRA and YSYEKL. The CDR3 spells CASSQVVDREAFF. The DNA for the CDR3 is TGCGCCAGCAGCCAAGTCGTGGATAGGGAAGCTTTCTTT.

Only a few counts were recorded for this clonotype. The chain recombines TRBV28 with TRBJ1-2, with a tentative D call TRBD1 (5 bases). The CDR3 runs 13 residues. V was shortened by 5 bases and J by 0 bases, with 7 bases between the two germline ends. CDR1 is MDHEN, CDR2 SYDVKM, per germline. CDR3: CASSDSANYGYTF. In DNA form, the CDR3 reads TGTGCCAGCAGTGACAGCGCTAACTATGGCTACACCTTC.

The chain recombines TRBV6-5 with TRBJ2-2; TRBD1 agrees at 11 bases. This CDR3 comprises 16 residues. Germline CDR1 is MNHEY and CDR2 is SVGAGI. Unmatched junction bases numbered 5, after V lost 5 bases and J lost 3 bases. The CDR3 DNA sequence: TGTGCCAGCAGTCCCATGGGACAGGGGGACACCGGGGAGCTGTTTTTT. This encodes CASSPMGQGDTGELFF.

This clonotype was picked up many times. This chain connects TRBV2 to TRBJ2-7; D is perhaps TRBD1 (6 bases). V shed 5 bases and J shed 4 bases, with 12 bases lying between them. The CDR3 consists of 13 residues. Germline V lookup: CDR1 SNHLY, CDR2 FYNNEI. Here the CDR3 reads CASSLQGYYEQYF. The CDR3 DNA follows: TGTGCCAGCAGTTTGCAGGGGTATTACGAGCAGTACTTC.

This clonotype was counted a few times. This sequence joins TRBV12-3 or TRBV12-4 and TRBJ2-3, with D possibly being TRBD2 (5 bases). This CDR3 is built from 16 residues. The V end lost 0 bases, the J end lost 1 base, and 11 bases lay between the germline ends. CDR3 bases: TGTGCCAGCAGTTTAGCTGGACTGTCACGCACAGATACGCAGTATTTT. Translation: CASSLAGLSRTDTQYF.

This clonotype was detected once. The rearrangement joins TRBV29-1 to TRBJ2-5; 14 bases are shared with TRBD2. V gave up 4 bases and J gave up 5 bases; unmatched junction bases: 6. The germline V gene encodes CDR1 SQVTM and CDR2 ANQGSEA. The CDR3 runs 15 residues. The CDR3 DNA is TGCAGCGTTGCCGGACTAGCGGGAGGACGGGAGACCCAGTACTTC. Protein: CSVAGLAGGRETQYF.

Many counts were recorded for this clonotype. CDR3 sequence reads: CASSLVTGGVGEQYF. The CDR3 DNA sequence: TGTGCCAGCAGCTTAGTGACGGGAGGGGTTGGCGAGCAGTACTTC. The chain has TRBV7-2 and TRBJ2-7; TRBD2 agrees at 8 bases. With V trimmed by 1 base and J by 6 bases, 8 bases remained unmatched. CDR3 size: 15 residues. Per germline, CDR1 SGHTA and CDR2 FQGNSA.

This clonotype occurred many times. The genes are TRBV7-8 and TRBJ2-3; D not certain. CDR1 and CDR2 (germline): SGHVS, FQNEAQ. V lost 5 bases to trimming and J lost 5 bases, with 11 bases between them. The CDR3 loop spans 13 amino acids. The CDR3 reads CASSITLKDTQYF. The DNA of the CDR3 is TGTGCCAGCAGCATAACGCTCAAAGATACGCAGTATTTT.

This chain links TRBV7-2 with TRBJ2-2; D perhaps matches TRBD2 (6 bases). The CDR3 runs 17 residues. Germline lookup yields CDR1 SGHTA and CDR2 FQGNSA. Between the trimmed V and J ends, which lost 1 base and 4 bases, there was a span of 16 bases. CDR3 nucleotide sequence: TGTGCCAGCAGCTTAGTCGCGGGACGAGACTTCACCGGGGAGCTGTTTTTT. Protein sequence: CASSLVAGRDFTGELFF. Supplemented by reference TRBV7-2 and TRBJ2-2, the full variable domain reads GAGVSQSPSNKVTEKGKDVELRCDPISGHTALYWYRQSLGQGLEFLIYFQGNSAPDKSGLPSDRFSAERTGGSVSTLTIQRTQQEDSAVYLCASSLVAGRDFTGELFFGEGSRLTVL.

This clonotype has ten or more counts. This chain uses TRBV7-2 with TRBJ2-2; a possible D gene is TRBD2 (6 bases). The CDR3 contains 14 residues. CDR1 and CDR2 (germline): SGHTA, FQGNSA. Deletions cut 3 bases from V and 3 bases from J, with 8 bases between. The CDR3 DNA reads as TGTGCCAGCAGCTTCCAGCGGGACACCGGGGAGCTGTTTTTT. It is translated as CASSFQRDTGELFF. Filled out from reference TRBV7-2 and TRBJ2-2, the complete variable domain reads GAGVSQSPSNKVTEKGKDVELRCDPISGHTALYWYRQSLGQGLEFLIYFQGNSAPDKSGLPSDRFSAERTGGSVSTLTIQRTQQEDSAVYLCASSFQRDTGELFFGEGSRLTVL.

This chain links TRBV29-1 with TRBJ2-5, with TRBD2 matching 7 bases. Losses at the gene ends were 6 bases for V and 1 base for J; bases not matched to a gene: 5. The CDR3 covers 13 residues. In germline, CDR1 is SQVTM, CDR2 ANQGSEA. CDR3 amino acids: CSVRRGTQETQYF. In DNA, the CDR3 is TGCAGCGTGAGGCGGGGGACCCAAGAGACCCAGTACTTC.

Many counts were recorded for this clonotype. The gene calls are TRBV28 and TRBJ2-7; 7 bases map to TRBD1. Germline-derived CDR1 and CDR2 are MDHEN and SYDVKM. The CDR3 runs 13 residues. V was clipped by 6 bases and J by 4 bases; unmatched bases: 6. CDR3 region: CASRGQRYYEQYF. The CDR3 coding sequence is TGTGCCAGCAGGGGACAGCGATATTACGAGCAGTACTTC. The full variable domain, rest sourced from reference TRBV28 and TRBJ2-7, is DVKVTQSSRYLVKRTGEKVFLECVQDMDHENMFWYRQDPGLGLRLIYFSYDVKMKEKGDIPEGYSVSREKKERFSLILESASTNQTSMYLCASRGQRYYEQYFGPGTRLTVT.

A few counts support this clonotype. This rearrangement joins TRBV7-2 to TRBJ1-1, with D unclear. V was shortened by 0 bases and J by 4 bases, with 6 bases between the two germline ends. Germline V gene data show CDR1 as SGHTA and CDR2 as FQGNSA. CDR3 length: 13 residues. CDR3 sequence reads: CASSLAVRTEAFF. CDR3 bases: TGTGCCAGCAGCTTAGCAGTGCGCACTGAAGCTTTCTTT.

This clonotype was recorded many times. The chain's CDR3 is CASSDSNEKLFF. CDR3 coding DNA: TGTGCCAGCAGCGACAGTAATGAAAAACTGTTTTTT. This sequence joins TRBV7-8 and TRBJ1-4; tentative D call: TRBD1 (5 bases). CDR1 and CDR2 from the germline V gene are SGHVS and FQNEAQ. CDR3 size: 12 residues. V was shortened by 5 bases and J by 4 bases, with 5 bases between the two germline ends.

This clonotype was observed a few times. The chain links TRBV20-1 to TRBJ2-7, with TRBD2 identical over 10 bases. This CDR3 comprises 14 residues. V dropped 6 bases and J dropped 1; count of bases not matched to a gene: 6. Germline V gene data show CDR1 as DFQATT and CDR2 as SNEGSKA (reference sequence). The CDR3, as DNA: TGCAGTGCCCAAGGGACTAGCGTATCCTACGAGCAGTACTTC. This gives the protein CSAQGTSVSYEQYF.

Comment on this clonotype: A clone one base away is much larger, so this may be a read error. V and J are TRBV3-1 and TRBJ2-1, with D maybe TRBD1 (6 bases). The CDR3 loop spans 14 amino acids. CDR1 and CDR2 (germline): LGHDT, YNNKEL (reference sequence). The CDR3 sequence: CVSSLEGGDNEQFF. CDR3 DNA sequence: TGTGTCAGCAGCCTAGAAGGGGGAGACAATGAGCAGTTCTTC.

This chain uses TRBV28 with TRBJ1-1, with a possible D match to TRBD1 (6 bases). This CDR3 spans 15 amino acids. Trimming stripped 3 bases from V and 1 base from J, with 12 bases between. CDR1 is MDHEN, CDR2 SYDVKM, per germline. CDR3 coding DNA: TGTGCCAGCAGTTTGGGGGGGGCCCAGAACACTGAAGCTTTCTTT. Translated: CASSLGGAQNTEAFF.

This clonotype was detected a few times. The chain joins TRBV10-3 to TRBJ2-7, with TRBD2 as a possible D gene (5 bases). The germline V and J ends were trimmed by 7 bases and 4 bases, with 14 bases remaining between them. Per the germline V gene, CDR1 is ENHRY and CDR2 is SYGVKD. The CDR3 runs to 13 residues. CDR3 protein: CAIKEGPNYEQYF. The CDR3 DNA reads TGTGCCATCAAAGAGGGCCCGAATTACGAGCAGTACTTC.

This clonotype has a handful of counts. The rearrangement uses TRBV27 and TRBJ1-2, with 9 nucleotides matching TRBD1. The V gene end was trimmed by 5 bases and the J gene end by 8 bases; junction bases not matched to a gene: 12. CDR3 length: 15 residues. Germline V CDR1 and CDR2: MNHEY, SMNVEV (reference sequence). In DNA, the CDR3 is TGTGCCAGCAGTCCTAGATTTGGGACAGGGAGGGGCTACACCTTC. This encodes CASSPRFGTGRGYTF.

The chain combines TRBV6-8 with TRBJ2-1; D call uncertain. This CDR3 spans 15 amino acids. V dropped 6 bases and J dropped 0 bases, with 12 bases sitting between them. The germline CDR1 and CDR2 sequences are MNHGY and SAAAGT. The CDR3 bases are TGTGCCAGCAGCCCCGCCCTGGCCTCCTACAATGAGCAGTTCTTC. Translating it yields CASSPALASYNEQFF.

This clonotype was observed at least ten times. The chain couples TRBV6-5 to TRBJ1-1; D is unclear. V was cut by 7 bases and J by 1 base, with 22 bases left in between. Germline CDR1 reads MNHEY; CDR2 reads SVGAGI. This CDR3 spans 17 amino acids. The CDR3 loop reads CASKLHVWEVKNTEAFF. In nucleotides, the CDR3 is TGTGCCAGCAAGTTACATGTCTGGGAAGTGAAGAACACTGAAGCTTTCTTT.